The 4 T cell receptor beta chains below come from one sample, sequenced in a study of breast tumors, draining lymph nodes, adjacent tissues (dated by TCRdb to 2015 to 2016). The method was multiplex PCR. Sequencing was carried out with an Illumina HiSeq 2000. The raw public data were reprocessed by TCRdb itself: fastp quality trimming at Q25, MiXCR clonotype calling, in-frame beta chains only. Identical CDR3 protein sequences are pooled into one entry, listed with their most common genes and DNA. The sample includes 150,000 to 200,000 distinct CDR3 sequences, with approximately 33% observed a single time. The ten largest make up around 3.5% of the sample. The axillary draining lymph nodes of breast cancer patients were the source of the lymph node samples. Input material: axillary lymph node tissue. These receptors were taken from a female donor with breast cancer. Some clones in this sample may be carry-over from other donors' samples.

This clonotype appeared many times. This chain uses TRBV5-6 with TRBJ2-7; tentative D call: TRBD2 (5 bases). V lost 6 bases and J lost 0, with 13 bases in between. CDR1 is SGHDT, CDR2 YYEEEE, per germline. This CDR3 has 14 residues. The CDR3 reads CASTLALRSYEQYF. CDR3 nucleotides: TGTGCCAGCACCCTAGCCCTTCGCTCCTACGAGCAGTACTTC.

As to this clonotype: This sequence may be a read error, since a much larger clone differs from it by one base. J is TRBJ1-6 and V is TRBV5-4, with D uncertain. The V and J ends lost 2 bases and 9 bases respectively, with 18 bases between them. The germline V gene encodes CDR1 SGHNT and CDR2 YYREEE (reference sequence). CDR3 length equals 16 residues. In DNA, the CDR3 is TGTGCCAGCAGCTTAAAGGCCACCCAAAGACCTTCACCCCTCCACTTT. Translated, it gives CASSLKATQRPSPLHF. Full variable domain (remainder filled in from reference TRBV5-4 and TRBJ1-6): ETGVTQSPTHLIKTRGQQVTLRCSSQSGHNTVSWYQQALGQGPQFIFQYYREEENGRGNFPPRFSGLQFPNYSSELNVNALELDDSALYLCASSLKATQRPSPLHFGNGTRLTVT.

This clonotype showed up just once. An end of the junction does not agree with germline; a read error may underlie this. The chain recombines TRBV7-9 with TRBJ1-1; no definite D call. Germline V lookup: CDR1 SEHNR, CDR2 FQNEAQ (reference sequence). The CDR3 contains 12 residues. The CDR3 coding sequence is TGTTCCAGCAGCTTAGGGAGCACTGAAGCTTCCTTT. This encodes CSSSLGSTEASF.

This clonotype was found a few times. A single base separates this from a much larger clone, so it may be a read error. The DNA of the CDR3 is TGTGCCAGCACCTTAGCGGGGGCGCCCGAGACCCAGTACTTC. Translation: CASTLAGAPETQYF. The V gene is TRBV5-6, the J gene TRBJ2-5; 9 positions match TRBD2. The CDR3 has 14 residues. After removal of 6 bases from V and 5 bases from J, the junction contained 8 bases not matched to a gene. Germline-derived CDR1 and CDR2 are SGHDT and YYEEEE. The entire variable domain, with the rest obtained from reference TRBV5-6 and TRBJ2-5, is as follows: DAGVTQSPTHLIKTRGQQVTLRCSPKSGHDTVSWYQQALGQGPQFIFQYYEEEERQRGNFPDRFSGHQFPNYSSELNVNALLLGDSALYLCASTLAGAPETQYFGPGTRLLVL.